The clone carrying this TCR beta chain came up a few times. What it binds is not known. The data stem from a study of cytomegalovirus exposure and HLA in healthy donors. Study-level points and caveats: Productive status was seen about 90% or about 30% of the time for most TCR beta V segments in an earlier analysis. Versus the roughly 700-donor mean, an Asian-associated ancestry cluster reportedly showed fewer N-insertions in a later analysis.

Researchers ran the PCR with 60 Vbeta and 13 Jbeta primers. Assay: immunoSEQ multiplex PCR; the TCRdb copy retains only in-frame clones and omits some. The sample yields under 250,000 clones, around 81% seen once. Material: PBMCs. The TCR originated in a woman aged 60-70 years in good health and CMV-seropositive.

In nucleotides, the CDR3 is TGTGCCAGTAGTATCGATGGGTTTACAGGGAACTATGGCTACACCTTC. Translation: CASSIDGFTGNYGYTF. The rearrangement joins TRBV19 to TRBJ1-2; a weak D match, TRBD1 (6 bases). The CDR3 is made up of 16 amino acids. Trimming removed 3 bases from V and 2 bases from J, with 16 bases in between. Germline V lookup: CDR1 LNHDA, CDR2 SQIVND (reference sequence).